These 16 T cell receptor beta chains share one sample of origin, sequenced in a study of T cells after posttransplantation cyclophosphamide. Sequencing used immunoSEQ multiplex PCR; TCRdb keeps in-frame clones, though not all of them. The sample counts approximately 39,000 clones, none seen once; the ten largest own around 2.5%. What was sequenced was PBMCs. The receptors originated from a man in his fifties or sixties in good health, CMV-negative, and a related stem cell transplant donor.

In regard to this clone: Mismatch with germline at one junction end may stem from a read error. This chain links TRBV2 with TRBJ2-3; TRBD2 matches at 12 bases. Germline CDR1 and CDR2: SNHLY and FYNNEI. CDR3 length equals 17 residues. In nucleotides, the CDR3 is TGTGCCAAACTAGCGGGAGGTCTCCCCCGCGATGTAGATGCGCAGTATTTT. Translated, it gives CAKLAGGLPRDVDAQYF.

In this sample, this clone turned up many times. The chain carries TRBV6-5 and TRBJ2-2, with unresolved D. Looked up from germline, CDR1 is MNHEY and CDR2 is SVGAGI. The V and J ends lost 6 bases and 3 bases respectively, with 8 bases between them. This CDR3 contains 13 residues. In DNA, the CDR3 is TGTGCCAGCAGACACAGAGACACCGGGGAGCTGTTTTTT. Protein: CASRHRDTGELFF.

This clone was seen only a few times. The chain is built from TRBV9 and TRBJ1-5; a possible D gene is TRBD1 (6 bases). Germline lookup yields CDR1 SGDLS and CDR2 YYNGEE. Trimming stripped 0 bases from V and 7 bases from J, with 14 bases between. The CDR3 has 15 residues. CDR3 residues: CASSVGRGAAQPQHF. CDR3 bases: TGTGCCAGCAGCGTAGGGCGGGGGGCAGCGCAGCCCCAGCATTTT.

The sample holds many counts of this clone. The chain carries TRBV4-1 and TRBJ2-1; a weak D match, TRBD2 (6 bases). The germline V and J ends were trimmed by 0 bases and 4 bases, with 13 bases remaining between them. Looked up from germline, CDR1 is MGHRA and CDR2 is YSYEKL. This CDR3 has 16 amino acids. The CDR3, as DNA: TGCGCCAGCAGCCAAGATCGCGAGCGGGTGTACAATGAGCAGTTCTTC. Its protein is CASSQDRERVYNEQFF.

This clone came up many times. The chain joins TRBV7-9 to TRBJ2-5; D might be TRBD2 (6 bases). CDR1 and CDR2 from the germline V gene are SEHNR and FQNEAQ (reference sequence). V was clipped by 5 bases and J by 2 bases, with 12 bases between them. The CDR3 loop spans 14 amino acids. The CDR3 loop is CASSQGAGQETQYF. The CDR3 DNA reads TGTGCCAGCAGCCAAGGTGCGGGGCAAGAGACCCAGTACTTC.

This clone was observed many times. The rearrangement uses TRBV6-1 and TRBJ2-7; 8 bases line up with TRBD1. Germline V CDR1 and CDR2: MNHNS, SASEGT. The CDR3 has 15 residues. V trimming: 2 bases; J trimming: 4 bases; junction bases outside the gene matches: 7. The CDR3 DNA sequence: TGTGCCAGCAGTGAACCCGGACAGGGTAGTTACGAGCAGTACTTC. Its translation is CASSEPGQGSYEQYF.

There are a few counts of this clone. The chain couples TRBV2 to TRBJ2-7; tentatively, D is TRBD2 (6 bases). Trimming removed 8 bases at V and 4 bases at J, with 30 bases between. Germline V gene lookup returns CDR1 SNHLY and CDR2 FYNNEI. CDR3 length: 18 residues. Written as DNA, the CDR3 is TGTGCCAGCTACCCGACTAACCCTGCCAGAGGAGGAGGGTACGAGCAGTACTTC. It is translated as CASYPTNPARGGGYEQYF. Filled out from reference TRBV2 and TRBJ2-7, the complete variable domain reads EPEVTQTPSHQVTQMGQEVILRCVPISNHLYFYWYRQILGQKVEFLVSFYNNEISEKSEIFDDQFSVERPDGSNFTLKIRSTKLEDSAMYFCASYPTNPARGGGYEQYFGPGTRLTVT.

This clone has a handful of counts. This sequence joins TRBV11-2 and TRBJ1-2; D remains ambiguous. CDR3 length: 13 amino acids. Germline loops: CDR1 SGHAT, CDR2 FQNNGV. Trimming cost V 1 base and J 4 bases, with 7 bases left between them. In DNA, the CDR3 is TGTGCCAGCAGCTTAGCTTCACTCTATGGCTACACCTTC. It codes for CASSLASLYGYTF.

A few counts support this clone. V is TRBV7-9 and J is TRBJ2-5; TRBD1 matches 7 bases. Germline trimming cut 3 bases from V and 5 bases from J; bases unmatched to any gene: 9. This CDR3 spans 15 amino acids. The germline V gene has CDR1 SEHNR and CDR2 FQNEAQ (reference sequence). This chain's CDR3 is CASSFRGQSRETQYF. CDR3 DNA sequence: TGTGCCAGCAGCTTCCGGGGACAGAGTAGGGAGACCCAGTACTTC. Based on the CDR3 plus reference TRBV7-9 and TRBJ2-5, the full variable domain is DTGVSQNPRHKITKRGQNVTFRCDPISEHNRLYWYRQTLGQGPEFLTYFQNEAQLEKSRLLSDRFSAERPKGSFSTLEIQRTEQGDSAMYLCASSFRGQSRETQYFGPGTRLLVL.

The V and J genes are TRBV11-3 and TRBJ2-5, with no clear D. This CDR3 spans 12 amino acids. From germline, CDR1 is SGHNT and CDR2 YENEEA. The V gene lost 3 bases and the J gene lost 7 bases, with 9 bases spanning the gap. The CDR3 reads CASSFGQATQYF. The CDR3 nucleotides read TGTGCCAGCAGCTTTGGTCAGGCGACCCAGTACTTC. Based on the CDR3 plus reference TRBV11-3 and TRBJ2-5, the full variable domain is EAGVVQSPRYKIIEKKQPVAFWCNPISGHNTLYWYLQNLGQGPELLIRYENEEAVDDSQLPKDRFSAERLKGVDSTLKIQPAELGDSAVYLCASSFGQATQYFGPGTRLLVL.

This clone was picked up many times. The chain combines TRBV19 with TRBJ1-2; D is unclear. Germline V gene lookup returns CDR1 LNHDA and CDR2 SQIVND (reference sequence). CDR3 size: 15 residues. V was trimmed by 4 bases and J by 1 base, leaving 13 bases between them. The CDR3 coding sequence is TGTGCCAGTAGTAGGCAAACGACACTTAACTATGGCTACACCTTC. Its protein product is CASSRQTTLNYGYTF. The whole variable domain, filled in from reference TRBV19 and TRBJ1-2, reads DGGITQSPKYLFRKEGQNVTLSCEQNLNHDAMYWYRQDPGQGLRLIYYSQIVNDFQKGDIAEGYSVSREKKESFPLTVTSAQKNPTAFYLCASSRQTTLNYGYTFGSGTRLTVV.

The rearrangement uses TRBV7-3 and TRBJ1-1; D gene uncertain. The V end lost 4 bases, the J end lost 0 bases, and 6 bases lay between the germline ends. The CDR3 totals 13 residues. CDR1 and CDR2 from the germline V gene are SGHTA and FQGTGA. CDR3 loop: CASSSYVNTEAFF. CDR3 coding DNA: TGTGCCAGCAGCTCTTATGTGAACACTGAAGCTTTCTTT.

This clone was observed many times. CDR3 DNA: TGCGCCAGTAAGGGACAGGGTACGCTCGGGGCCAACGTCCTGACTTTC. It is translated as CASKGQGTLGANVLTF. This chain connects TRBV23-1 to TRBJ2-6; 9 positions match TRBD1. TRBV23-1 is labeled an ORF, and its function is uncertain. The CDR3 length is 16 residues. Trimming removed 9 bases from V and 4 bases from J; junction bases left unmatched: 10.

This clone has a count of ten or more. This chain connects TRBV19 to TRBJ2-1; 9 nucleotides align to TRBD1. CDR3 length: 15 residues. CDR1 is LNHDA, CDR2 SQIVND, per germline (reference sequence). V gave up 2 bases and J gave up 4 bases; unmatched junction bases: 3. The CDR3 reads CASSIRQGVYNEQFF. CDR3 nucleotides: TGTGCCAGTAGTATAAGACAGGGGGTGTACAATGAGCAGTTCTTC.

This clone appeared many times. The V gene is TRBV5-4, the J gene TRBJ2-2, with 11 nucleotides matching TRBD2. The V gene's germline CDR1 is SGHNT and CDR2 YYREEE (reference sequence). Trimming removed 7 bases from V and 5 bases from J; junction bases left unmatched: 7. The CDR3 runs to 15 residues. CDR3 bases: TGTGCCAGCCGCACTAGCGGGGGAGATACCGGGGAGCTGTTTTTT. Protein sequence: CASRTSGGDTGELFF.

There are many counts of this clone. V gene TRBV18 combines with J gene TRBJ2-7, with a weak D call TRBD2 (5 bases). The CDR3 contains 15 residues. The germline V gene has CDR1 KGHSH and CDR2 LQKENI. V lost 0 bases and J 3 bases, leaving 12 bases between the germline ends. The CDR3 here is CASSPPRAKGYEQYF. In DNA, the CDR3 is TGTGCCAGCTCACCACCGCGGGCCAAGGGCTACGAGCAGTACTTC. Drawing the rest from reference TRBV18 and TRBJ2-7, the complete variable domain is NAGVMQNPRHLVRRRGQEARLRCSPMKGHSHVYWYRQLPEEGLKFMVYLQKENIIDESGMPKERFSAEFPKEGPSILRIQQVVRGDSAAYFCASSPPRAKGYEQYFGPGTRLTVT.